The 8 T cell receptor beta chains listed next were all sequenced from one sample in a study of blood T cell repertoires in COVID-19. Here immunoSEQ multiplex PCR was the method, and the copy in TCRdb shows in-frame clones only, minus some. The sample records approximately 140,000 clones, 75% to 90% being singletons. Sequenced sample: peripheral blood. The source is a man between 65 and 85 years old with acute or convalescent COVID-19.

V and J are TRBV10-3 and TRBJ2-3; 7 bases match TRBD2. Germline CDR1 and CDR2: ENHRY and SYGVKD. V was pared by 5 bases and J by 0 bases, with 2 bases of the junction left unmatched. The CDR3 runs to 14 residues. The DNA for the CDR3 is TGTGCCATCAGTTCGCGGGAGAGCACAGATACGCAGTATTTT. It is translated as CAISSRESTDTQYF.

The chain carries TRBV4-2 and TRBJ1-5; D gene unclear. Germline V gene data show CDR1 as LGHNA and CDR2 as YNFKEQ. V was clipped by 4 bases and J by 1 base, with 14 bases between them. This CDR3 is 16 amino acids long. In nucleotides, the CDR3 is TGTGCCAGCAGCCTACGGACGGGCGGGAGCAATCAGCCCCAGCATTTT. It encodes CASSLRTGGSNQPQHF.

The chain is built from TRBV6-5 and TRBJ1-6, with 10 bases lining up with TRBD1. Trimming took 5 bases from V and 7 from J; bases not matched to a gene: 5. The germline V gene encodes CDR1 MNHEY and CDR2 SVGAGI. The CDR3 extends over 15 amino acids. CDR3 bases: TGTGCCAGCAGTAGCAGACAGGGGGCAAATTCACCCCTCCACTTT. Translation gives CASSSRQGANSPLHF.

This chain connects TRBV19 to TRBJ1-6; TRBD1 is a possible D gene (5 bases). Germline values: CDR1 LNHDA, CDR2 SQIVND (reference sequence). CDR3 length: 15 amino acids. V was cut by 7 bases and J by 9 bases, with 19 bases left in between. CDR3 nucleotide sequence: TGTGCCAGTACCAATATCCCATCCGACAGTTCACCCCTCCACTTT. Its protein product is CASTNIPSDSSPLHF.

The chain combines TRBV5-1 with TRBJ1-1, with D possibly being TRBD1 (6 bases). Germline CDR1 reads SGHRS; CDR2 reads YFSETQ. The CDR3 totals 16 residues. Between the trimmed V and J ends, which lost 0 bases and 1 base, there was a span of 13 bases. In DNA, the CDR3 is TGCGCCAGCAGCTTGGCAGGGGCGGTGGGGAACACTGAAGCTTTCTTT. This codes for CASSLAGAVGNTEAFF. Full variable domain (remainder filled in from reference TRBV5-1 and TRBJ1-1): KAGVTQTPRYLIKTRGQQVTLSCSPISGHRSVSWYQQTPGQGLQFLFEYFSETQRNKGNFPGRFSGRQFSNSRSEMNVSTLELGDSALYLCASSLAGAVGNTEAFFGQGTRLTVV.

The rearrangement links TRBV9 to TRBJ1-3; 10 bases align to TRBD1. This CDR3 has 17 amino acids. V shed 0 bases, J shed 2 bases, and the junction held 5 bases outside the gene matches. Germline values: CDR1 SGDLS, CDR2 YYNGEE. CDR3 DNA sequence: TGTGCCAGCAGCGTAGTGGACAGGGGGGAAGCTGGAAACACCATATATTTT. Translation: CASSVVDRGEAGNTIYF.

V is TRBV3-1 (or the pseudogene TRBV3-2) and J is TRBJ1-5; perhaps TRBD1 as D (5 bases). Deletions cut 0 bases from V and 4 bases from J, with 13 bases between. CDR3 length: 16 amino acids. The germline V gene encodes CDR1 LGHDT and CDR2 YNNKEL (reference sequence). The CDR3 loop is CASSQDSRGGNQPQHF. In nucleotides, the CDR3 is TGTGCCAGCAGCCAAGATAGTAGGGGAGGTAATCAGCCCCAGCATTTT.

The rearrangement links TRBV19 to TRBJ2-1; 8 bases agree with TRBD2. This CDR3 has 16 residues. Germline values: CDR1 LNHDA, CDR2 SQIVND (reference sequence). The trim removed 6 bases at V and 1 base at J, leaving 8 bases unmatched. For the CDR3, the DNA is TGTGCCAGTAGACCCGCCCGGGGGGGTTCCTACAATGAGCAGTTCTTC. Its protein product is CASRPARGGSYNEQFF.